This T cell receptor beta chain was sequenced for a study of T cell changes during pregnancy in multiple sclerosis. Trimming removed 1 base from V and 8 bases from J, with 8 bases in between. CDR1 is SGHDN and CDR2 is FVKESK in the germline V gene. The CDR3 totals 12 residues. The data were produced by immunoSEQ multiplex PCR, yet TCRdb's version contains in-frame clones alone and is incomplete. The table shows approximately 30,000 clones, with about 88% occurring only once. Sequences were derived from CD8+ T cells from peripheral blood mononuclear cells, sampled in the second trimester of pregnancy. The clonotype comes from a female donor with multiple sclerosis, enrolled in a pregnancy study. The rearrangement uses TRBV14 and TRBJ1-1; no firm D call. CDR3 nucleotides: TGTGCCAGCAGCCAAGCGCGCAGGGAAGCTTTCTTT. Its protein is CASSQARREAFF.